The 32 T cell receptor beta chains reported below all come from one sample, sequenced in a study of regulatory T cells in long-lasting Graves disease. Time point meaning: newly diagnosed GD, antithyroid drugs for less than 3 months. With RNA extracted from PBMCs as input, the TCR library was made. Arm-PCR of CDR3 regions with iRepertoire HTBI primers generated TCR beta libraries. MiXCR, applied by TCRdb to the multiplex PCR reads, yields one record per CDR3 protein. The repertoire holds 620,000 or so distinct CDR3 sequences, with 16% as singletons. This sample was shared with a second study, whose subject was T cells in Graves' hyperthyroidism and ophthalmopathy.

Sequencing used peripheral blood mononuclear cells (PBMCs), obtained at new diagnosis, from a patient treated with antithyroid drugs. These receptors all come from a woman in her 30s with Graves disease.

This clonotype was seen ten or more times. The rearrangement joins TRBV29-1 to TRBJ1-5; D unclear. This CDR3 contains 12 residues. V lost 0 bases, J lost 2 bases, and 2 bases lay in between. Germline loops: CDR1 SQVTM, CDR2 ANQGSEA. CDR3 DNA: TGCAGCGTTGAAGACGGCAATCAGCCCCAGCATTTT. Translating gives CSVEDGNQPQHF.

About this clonotype: With a much larger clone just one base away, this may be a read error. This rearrangement joins TRBV11-1 to TRBJ2-5, with 9 bases aligning to TRBD2. This CDR3 is 15 amino acids long. J was trimmed by 1 base and V by 8 bases; bases with no gene match: 8. Germline V gene lookup returns CDR1 SGHAT and CDR2 FQDESV (reference sequence). CDR3 nucleotides: TGTGCCAGCCTGGCCGAGCGGGAGGTCCAAGAGACCCAGTACTTC. Translated, it gives CASLAEREVQETQYF.

This clonotype was recorded at least ten times. The J gene is TRBJ2-1, the V gene TRBV10-3; no clear D gene. The CDR3 extends over 15 amino acids. CDR1 is ENHRY, CDR2 SYGVKD, per germline. Between the trimmed V and J ends, which lost 3 bases and 7 bases, there was a span of 16 bases. In nucleotides, the CDR3 is TGTGCCATCAGTGATTCAGGCAGGTCACGGAATGAGCAGTTCTTC. It encodes CAISDSGRSRNEQFF.

This clonotype was counted at least ten times. The gene calls are TRBV27 and TRBJ2-2, with D possibly being TRBD2 (6 bases). The CDR3 extends over 15 amino acids. In germline, CDR1 is MNHEY, CDR2 SMNVEV (reference sequence). V was pared by 10 bases and J by 4 bases, with 19 bases between. The DNA of the CDR3 is TGTGCCAACCAGGCGGGATCCTGGTGCACCGGGGAGCTGTTTTTT. Translation: CANQAGSWCTGELFF.

The chain employs TRBV12-5 and TRBJ2-3; D not resolved. This CDR3 is 12 amino acids long. The ends were cut back, 6 bases at V and 7 bases at J, with 11 bases in the middle. Germline V gives CDR1 LGHNT, CDR2 FRNRAP. CDR3 sequence reads: CASGPNLNTQYF. CDR3 sequence (DNA): TGTGCTAGTGGGCCAAACCTGAATACGCAGTATTTT.

With regard to this clonotype: The junction departs from the called germline gene at one end, perhaps through a read error. The rearrangement joins TRBV6-1 to TRBJ2-1, with TRBD2 matching 11 bases. Germline loops: CDR1 MNHNS, CDR2 SASEGT. This CDR3 contains 16 residues. CDR3 bases: TGTGCCAGCATGGGACTAGCGGCCCCCTCCTACAATGACCAGTTCTTC. Translating it yields CASMGLAAPSYNDQFF.

This clonotype was seen repeatedly, ten times or more. V usage is TRBV27 and J usage is TRBJ2-3, with no clear D. Trimming removed 4 bases at V and 1 base at J, with 15 bases between. CDR1 and CDR2 (germline): MNHEY, SMNVEV (reference sequence). The CDR3 covers 16 residues. The CDR3 loop is CASSSSWERGTDTQYF. Written as DNA, the CDR3 is TGTGCCAGCAGTTCTTCCTGGGAACGGGGCACAGATACGCAGTATTTT.

Concerning this clonotype itself: Compared with germline, one end of the junction differs, possibly owing to a read error. The J gene is TRBJ1-2, the V gene TRBV30, with 8 positions matching TRBD1. CDR3 length: 12 residues. Germline V gene sequence: CDR1 GTSNPN, CDR2 SVGIG (reference sequence). CDR3 sequence: CAWEQGGYGCTF. CDR3 nucleotide sequence: TGTGCCTGGGAACAGGGGGGGTATGGCTGCACCTTC.

This clonotype was counted many times. This chain uses TRBV19 with TRBJ1-1; no definite D call. V lost 2 bases, J lost 10 bases, and 26 bases lay in between. Germline CDR1 and CDR2: LNHDA and SQIVND (reference sequence). The CDR3 has 17 amino acids. The CDR3 nucleotides are TGTGCCAGTAGTATAAAGGGCAGCTATAACACTGAAGCCGGAGCTTTCTTT. This encodes CASSIKGSYNTEAGAFF.

CDR3 sequence (DNA): TGTGCCAGCAGCCCCTTAGCGGAAGGTCCCAATGAGCAGTTCTTC. Its protein is CASSPLAEGPNEQFF. V and J are TRBV7-3 and TRBJ2-1, with D possibly TRBD2 on 6 matching bases. Germline lookup yields CDR1 SGHTA and CDR2 FQGTGA. The CDR3 contains 15 residues. Between the trimmed V and J ends, which lost 5 bases and 6 bases, there was a span of 17 bases. The variable domain in full, completed from reference TRBV7-3 and TRBJ2-1, reads GAGVSQTPSNKVTEKGKYVELRCDPISGHTALYWYRQSLGQGPEFLIYFQGTGAADDSGLPNDRFFAVRPEGSVSTLKIQRTERGDSAVYLCASSPLAEGPNEQFFGPGTRLTVL.

This clonotype has a count of ten or more. The rearrangement links TRBV2 to TRBJ2-1; D perhaps matches TRBD1 (6 bases). The CDR3 is 14 residues long. CDR1 SNHLY and CDR2 FYNNEI come from the germline V gene. V was trimmed by 5 bases and J by 6 bases, leaving 14 bases between them. The CDR3 loop reads CASSTGTLFNEQFF. The CDR3 nucleotides are TGTGCCAGCAGTACAGGGACGTTATTCAATGAGCAGTTCTTC.

This clonotype was counted many times. The chain uses TRBV7-9 and TRBJ2-5; unclear D gene. Germline V gene sequence: CDR1 SEHNR, CDR2 FQNEAQ (reference sequence). Trimming stripped 5 bases from V and 0 bases from J, with 13 bases between. The CDR3 loop spans 15 amino acids. The CDR3 loop reads CASSRRPEYQETQYF. CDR3 nucleotides: TGTGCCAGCAGCCGTCGGCCAGAGTACCAAGAGACCCAGTACTTC.

The CDR3 DNA reads as TGTGGACAGGGCCTTATGAACACTGAAGCTTTCTTT. Translating gives CGQGLMNTEAFF. The genes are TRBV30 and TRBJ1-1; TRBD1 agrees at 7 bases. This CDR3 has 12 residues. Germline V lookup: CDR1 GTSNPN, CDR2 SVGIG (reference sequence).

The chain combines TRBV27 with TRBJ1-2; D possibly corresponds to TRBD1 (5 bases). CDR3 size: 15 residues. V lost 4 bases to trimming and J lost 5 bases, with 17 bases between them. The V gene's germline CDR1 is MNHEY and CDR2 SMNVEV (reference sequence). The DNA of the CDR3 is TGTGCCAGCAGTTCCCCTGGGGGTAGAGGATATGGCTACACCTTC. Translated, it gives CASSSPGGRGYGYTF.

The chain recombines TRBV18 with TRBJ1-6; D remains ambiguous. The V and J ends lost 6 bases and 5 bases respectively, with 11 bases between them. The germline CDR1 and CDR2 sequences are KGHSH and LQKENI. The CDR3 loop spans 14 amino acids. CDR3 coding DNA: TGTGCCAGCTCCAAACAGCTAGATAATTCACCCCTCCACTTT. Translating it yields CASSKQLDNSPLHF.

This clonotype has more than one count but fewer than ten. The chain has TRBV18 and TRBJ1-4; D uncertain. Germline CDR1 KGHSH, CDR2 LQKENI. V lost 3 bases and J lost 8, with 13 bases in between. CDR3 size: 14 residues. The CDR3 region has the DNA TGTGCCAGCTCACCGCGGCCTGGCATCGAAAAACTGTTTTTT. Amino acid sequence: CASSPRPGIEKLFF.

Many counts were recorded for this clonotype. The chain employs TRBV2 and TRBJ2-7; 7 positions match TRBD1. The CDR3 is made up of 14 amino acids. Losses at the gene ends were 8 bases for V and 3 bases for J; bases not matched to a gene: 10. The V gene's germline CDR1 is SNHLY and CDR2 FYNNEI. The CDR3 DNA follows: TGTGCCAGCGCCAGACAGGGCAGAAACTACGAGCAGTACTTC. Translated, it gives CASARQGRNYEQYF.

This clonotype has a count of ten or more. The rearrangement joins TRBV6-1 to TRBJ2-7, with a weak D call TRBD1 (5 bases). The V gene's germline CDR1 is MNHNS and CDR2 SASEGT. Trimming took off 7 bases at V and 2 bases at J, with 9 bases between the two ends. The CDR3 covers 12 residues. CDR3 sequence: CASIRQTYEQYF. The DNA of the CDR3 is TGTGCCAGCATTCGACAGACCTACGAGCAGTACTTC.

This clonotype showed up many times. This rearrangement joins TRBV27 to TRBJ1-6, with D unclear. Germline V lookup: CDR1 MNHEY, CDR2 SMNVEV (reference sequence). CDR3 length: 14 amino acids. Trimming removed 5 bases from V and 10 bases from J, with 15 bases in between. The CDR3 nucleotides read TGTGCCAGCAGTCTACAAGACGTAAACTCACCCCTCCACTTT. Protein: CASSLQDVNSPLHF.

This clonotype was counted a few times. The CDR3 loop is CSAREAGSRYTEAFF. The CDR3 nucleotides read TGCAGTGCTAGAGAGGCCGGGAGCCGGTACACTGAAGCTTTCTTT. This chain links TRBV20-1 with TRBJ1-1; D unclear. Trimming took 0 bases from V and 3 from J, leaving 14 bases between them. This CDR3 spans 15 amino acids. Per germline, CDR1 DFQATT and CDR2 SNEGSKA (reference sequence).

This clonotype has just a few counts. The chain recombines TRBV4-2 with TRBJ1-1; D gene ambiguous. The CDR3 loop spans 16 amino acids. V was pared by 0 bases and J by 4 bases, with 15 bases between. Germline V CDR1 and CDR2: LGHNA, YNFKEQ. This chain's CDR3 is CASSQEWRGSSTEAFF. The CDR3 DNA is TGTGCCAGCAGCCAAGAATGGAGAGGGTCGAGCACTGAAGCTTTCTTT.

This clonotype was seen many times. The CDR3 coding sequence is TGTGCCAGCAGTGTGTCGACAGTGTCCTATGGCTACACCTTC. It encodes CASSVSTVSYGYTF. The J gene is TRBJ1-2, the V gene TRBV28; weak D call: TRBD1 (5 bases). The CDR3 runs 14 residues. Germline lookup yields CDR1 MDHEN and CDR2 SYDVKM. The ends were cut back, 5 bases at V and 4 bases at J, with 14 bases in the middle.

This rearrangement joins TRBV18 to TRBJ2-3, with 8 nucleotides matching TRBD1. J lost 4 bases, V lost 5 bases, and 8 bases had no gene match. The CDR3 is made up of 15 amino acids. Germline V gene lookup returns CDR1 KGHSH and CDR2 LQKENI. The CDR3 here is CASSRRTGMADTQYF. The DNA for the CDR3 is TGTGCCAGCTCAAGAAGGACAGGGATGGCAGATACGCAGTATTTT.

This clonotype occurred many times. The CDR3 bases are TGTGCCAGCAGTTTAATATGGGCTGAAGCTTTCTTT. This translates into CASSLIWAEAFF. The chain is built from TRBV28 and TRBJ1-1; D is unclear. Deletions cut 2 bases from V and 6 bases from J, with 7 bases between. Per germline, CDR1 MDHEN and CDR2 SYDVKM. The CDR3 is made up of 12 amino acids.

This clonotype appeared many times. The CDR3 DNA follows: TGTGCCATCAGAGGGGATACTGAAGCTTTCTTT. Translation: CAIRGDTEAFF. The chain is built from TRBV10-3 and TRBJ1-1; perhaps TRBD1 as D (5 bases). This CDR3 is 11 amino acids long. Germline lookup yields CDR1 ENHRY and CDR2 SYGVKD. Deletions cut 6 bases from V and 5 bases from J, with 7 bases between.

V usage is TRBV12-3 or TRBV12-4 and J usage is TRBJ1-2, with 8 nucleotides matching TRBD1. J gave up 7 bases and V 5 bases, and 12 bases lay outside the gene matches. The CDR3 length is 15 residues. CDR3 nucleotides: TGTGCCAGCAGTCAACGAGGGACAGGCATGGGTGGCTACACCTTC. It is translated as CASSQRGTGMGGYTF.

This sequence joins TRBV6-2 or TRBV6-3 and TRBJ1-1; 8 positions match TRBD1. The CDR3 sequence is 15 residues long. Germline CDR1 MNHEY, CDR2 SVGEGT. J lost 7 bases, V lost 5 bases, and 12 bases had no gene match. In DNA, the CDR3 is TGTGCCAGCAGTGAAGTTTTTATGGGACAGGATGAAGCTTTCTTT. Amino acids: CASSEVFMGQDEAFF.

This clonotype was seen only a few times. V usage is TRBV7-9 and J usage is TRBJ2-7; D ambiguous. Trimming took off 6 bases at V and 0 bases at J, with 12 bases between the two ends. The CDR3 sequence is 14 residues long. Germline V gene data show CDR1 as SEHNR and CDR2 as FQNEAQ (reference sequence). CDR3 sequence: CASRTALNSYEQYF. The CDR3 nucleotides are TGTGCCAGCAGAACAGCCTTAAACTCCTACGAGCAGTACTTC. Based on the CDR3 plus reference TRBV7-9 and TRBJ2-7, the full variable domain is DTGVSQNPRHKITKRGQNVTFRCDPISEHNRLYWYRQTLGQGPEFLTYFQNEAQLEKSRLLSDRFSAERPKGSFSTLEIQRTEQGDSAMYLCASRTALNSYEQYFGPGTRLTVT.

This clonotype was counted a few times. This sequence joins TRBV20-1 and TRBJ2-3, with 7 bases identical to TRBD2. After removal of 3 bases from V and 8 bases from J, the junction contained 8 bases not matched to a gene. Germline V gives CDR1 DFQATT, CDR2 SNEGSKA (reference sequence). There are 13 residues in the CDR3. The CDR3 coding sequence is TGCAGTGCTAGTGGTGGGAGGGACGGTACGCAGTATTTT. Encoded protein: CSASGGRDGTQYF.

In DNA form, the CDR3 reads TGTGCCTGGACTCCTTATGAGACCCAGTACTTC. Amino acid sequence: CAWTPYETQYF. The V and J genes are TRBV30 and TRBJ2-5; D ambiguous. The CDR3 is 11 residues long. The V end lost 4 bases, the J end lost 5 bases, and 8 bases lay between the germline ends. Germline values: CDR1 GTSNPN, CDR2 SVGIG (reference sequence).

This clonotype was observed at least ten times. The chain uses TRBV15 and TRBJ2-1; 7 positions agree with TRBD2. After removal of 0 bases from V and 13 bases from J, the junction contained 9 bases not matched to a gene. CDR1 is LNHNV and CDR2 is YYDKDF in the germline V gene (reference sequence). The CDR3 runs 14 residues. In DNA form, the CDR3 reads TGTGCCACCAGCAGAGATTTTTCCGGGAGGACTCAGTTCTTC. It yields the protein CATSRDFSGRTQFF.

V usage is TRBV2 and J usage is TRBJ1-6, with D unresolved. The V and J ends lost 6 bases and 7 bases respectively, with 16 bases between them. CDR3 length equals 15 residues. Germline loops: CDR1 SNHLY, CDR2 FYNNEI. The CDR3 DNA is TGTGCCAGCAGGGACGGTACAATACGGAATTCACCCCTCCACTTT. Encoded protein: CASRDGTIRNSPLHF.